This T cell receptor beta chain was sequenced for a study of T cell responses to AZD1222 COVID-19 vaccine. The study's findings and limits: Just five or six AZD1222 recipients were seropositive at baseline. A reported finding is that nearly half of spike-specific TCRs target unmutated variant regions. Only after the peak T cell response were repertoires sampled. Clonal diversity was possibly underestimated, and white British individuals and females predominated among donors.

As regards this clone: Its antigen is undetermined.

This table comes from immunoSEQ multiplex PCR, and its TCRdb copy is limited to in-frame clones, with some not included. This table has over 85,000 clones, around 90% appearing once. CDR1 and CDR2 (germline): MDHEN, SYDVKM. There are 17 residues in the CDR3. Between the trimmed V and J ends, which lost 3 bases and 0 bases, there was a span of 15 bases. The input for sequencing was peripheral blood, taken 28 days after the second AZD1222 dose. This receptor was identified in an adult who received the AZD1222 COVID-19 vaccine. The chain has TRBV28 and TRBJ1-5; no definite D call. CDR3 DNA sequence: TGTGCCAGCAGTTTTTTAGAGGGAAGCTATAGCAATCAGCCCCAGCATTTT. It is translated as CASSFLEGSYSNQPQHF.